This T cell receptor beta chain stems from a study of blood T cell repertoires in COVID-19. About the research overall: Samples of COVID-19 (acute and convalescent) were obtained from the United States, Italy and Spain. Sample material is recorded as cDNA or gDNA derived from T cells, B-cell-depleted T cells, or PBMCs.

Authors' data handling: Estimated nucleated cell counts came from reference gene primer amplification. Data came from immunoSEQ multiplex PCR; TCRdb stores just in-frame clones and leaves some out. Clonal size and the V and J genes are those of that table, whereas D and trimming came from the DNA. The repertoire includes some 130,000 clones, 65% to 80% of them detected once, and 3% to 4.5% sits in the top ten. Trimming removed 6 bases from V and 5 bases from J; junction bases left unmatched: 11. CDR3 size: 16 residues. CDR1 and CDR2 from the germline V gene are MNHEY and SVGEGT. This chain links TRBV6-2 or TRBV6-3 with TRBJ1-5, with 9 bases that match TRBD1. Input material: peripheral blood. This receptor was obtained from a man aged 55 to 70 with acute or convalescent COVID-19. The CDR3 bases are TGTGCCAGCAGCGCGTCCGGGACAGGGTACCATCAGCCCCAGCATTTT. This translates into CASSASGTGYHQPQHF.